One and the same sample provided the 3 T cell receptor beta chains below, sequenced in a study of T-cell memory formation after mild COVID-19. Each CDR3 protein is one row after TCRdb ran MiXCR on the 5' RACE reads. The data hold approximately 300,000 distinct CDR3 sequences, with 15% to 20% observed a single time. Sequencing was performed on PBMCs or a T cell subset sorted from them (not recorded which). All receptors come from a man aged 18 to 35 who had mild COVID-19 (a few samples of this study predate the infection). Cell type and time point are not known.

The rearrangement joins TRBV6-5 to TRBJ1-1; D perhaps matches TRBD1 (5 bases). V lost 2 bases to trimming and J lost 7 bases, with 17 bases between them. Looked up from germline, CDR1 is MNHEY and CDR2 is SVGAGI. The CDR3 covers 15 residues. The CDR3 here is CASSYRARAGGEAFF. DNA for the CDR3: TGTGCCAGCAGTTACAGGGCAAGGGCGGGGGGTGAAGCTTTCTTT.

This clonotype has a handful of counts. The genes are TRBV30 and TRBJ1-4; possibly TRBD1 for D (5 bases). V gave up 2 bases and J gave up 7 bases, with 23 bases separating them. The CDR3 totals 17 residues. Germline CDR1 reads GTSNPN; CDR2 reads SVGIG (reference sequence). CDR3 amino acids: CAWSSPGRFVLGEKLFF. The CDR3 DNA follows: TGTGCCTGGAGTTCACCGGGACGGTTCGTCCTTGGTGAAAAACTGTTTTTT.

In this sample, this clonotype turned up once. The germline gene is not matched at one end of the junction; a read error may be the cause. The chain links TRBV7-8 to TRBJ2-7; 7 bases agree with TRBD1. The CDR3 is 14 amino acids. Per the germline V gene, CDR1 is SGHVS and CDR2 is FQNEAQ. CDR3 in DNA: TGTGCCGGCAGCTTAAGACAGGGCCGCTACGAGCAGTACTTC. This gives the protein CAGSLRQGRYEQYF.